One T cell receptor beta chain is described in this entry. Its antigen is as yet unknown. Described time point: pre-treatment baseline. Response was assessed by RECIST 1.1 at 12 weeks, except two rapid progressors. Prior systemic cancer therapy, immunosuppressant use and other active malignancies excluded patients. This specimen belongs to a study of blood T cell dynamics during melanoma immunotherapy. Study conclusions and caveats: Clones driving repertoire changes may be melanoma-specific or general immune activation.

The ends were cut back, 2 bases at V and 2 bases at J, with 13 bases in the middle. Germline V gene lookup returns CDR1 LNHDA and CDR2 SQIVND (reference sequence). This CDR3 has 16 residues. The protocol was immunoSEQ multiplex PCR, while the TCRdb copy is restricted to in-frame clones and leaves out a portion. This sample has some 4,500 clones, with approximately 86% found just once. The clonotype comes from a human donor with melanoma. The chain joins TRBV19 to TRBJ1-5; unclear D gene. Material: blood, obtained from a patient treated with checkpoint blockade. CDR3 sequence reads: CASSIRPGFGNQPQHF. CDR3 DNA: TGTGCCAGTAGTATACGTCCGGGGTTCGGCAATCAGCCCCAGCATTTT.